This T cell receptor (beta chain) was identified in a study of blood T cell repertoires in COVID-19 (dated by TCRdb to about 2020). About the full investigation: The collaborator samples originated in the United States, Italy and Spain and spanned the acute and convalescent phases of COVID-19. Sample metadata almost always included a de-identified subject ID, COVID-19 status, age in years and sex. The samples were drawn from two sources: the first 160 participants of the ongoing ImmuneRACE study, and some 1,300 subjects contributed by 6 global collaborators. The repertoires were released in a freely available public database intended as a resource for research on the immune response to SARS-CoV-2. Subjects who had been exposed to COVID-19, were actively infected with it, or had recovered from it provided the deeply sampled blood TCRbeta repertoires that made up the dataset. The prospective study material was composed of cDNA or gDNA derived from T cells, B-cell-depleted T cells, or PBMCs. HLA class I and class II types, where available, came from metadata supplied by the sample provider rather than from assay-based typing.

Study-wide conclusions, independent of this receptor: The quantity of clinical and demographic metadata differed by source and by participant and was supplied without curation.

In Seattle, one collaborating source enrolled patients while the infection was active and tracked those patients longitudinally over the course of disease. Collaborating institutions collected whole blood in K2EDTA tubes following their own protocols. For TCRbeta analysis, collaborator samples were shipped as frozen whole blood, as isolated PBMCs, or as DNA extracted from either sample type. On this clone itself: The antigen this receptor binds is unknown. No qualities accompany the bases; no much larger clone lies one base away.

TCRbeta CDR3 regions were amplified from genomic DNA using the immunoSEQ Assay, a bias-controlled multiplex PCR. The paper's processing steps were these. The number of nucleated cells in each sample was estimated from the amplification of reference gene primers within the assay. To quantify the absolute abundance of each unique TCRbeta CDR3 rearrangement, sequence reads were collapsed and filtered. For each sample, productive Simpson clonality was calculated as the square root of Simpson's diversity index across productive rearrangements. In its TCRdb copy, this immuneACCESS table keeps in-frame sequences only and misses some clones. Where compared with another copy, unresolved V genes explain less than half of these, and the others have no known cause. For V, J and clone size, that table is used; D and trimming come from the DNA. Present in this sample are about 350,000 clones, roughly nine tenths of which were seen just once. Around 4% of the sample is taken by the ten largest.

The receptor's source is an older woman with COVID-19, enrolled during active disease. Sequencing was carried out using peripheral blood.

Here the CDR3 is given as CASSSGTGVRSTEAFF. The DNA reads as follows: TGTGCCAGCAGCTCCGGGACAGGTGTCCGGAGCACTGAAGCTTTCTTT. This receptor chain uses TRBV5-8 and TRBJ1-1; the junction holds 8 bases that match TRBD1. V lost 3 bases and J lost 4 bases, and the count of bases not matched to a germline gene is 11. The germline V gene supplies CDR1 SGHTS and CDR2 YDEGEE. From its cysteine to its phenylalanine, the CDR3 spans 16 amino acids. Only the CDR3 part of the read is kept: 48 bases, read in frame from the first base.